A single sample gave rise to the 30 T cell receptor beta chains below, sequenced in a study of cytomegalovirus exposure and HLA in healthy donors. The study ran its PCR with 60 Vbeta and 13 Jbeta primers. Repertoires were generated with immunoSEQ multiplex PCR, while TCRdb's copy carries only in-frame clones and drops some. The listing contains 100,000 to 150,000 clones. Material for sequencing was PBMCs. Receptors originate from a man aged 40-49 years in good health and CMV-seronegative.

The CDR3 loop reads CASATAAYGYTF. CDR3 DNA: TGTGCCAGCGCGACAGCTGCCTATGGCTACACCTTC. The chain uses TRBV25-1 and TRBJ1-2; TRBD1 is a possible D gene (5 bases). V was shortened by 8 bases and J by 4 bases, with 11 bases between the two germline ends. The germline V gene has CDR1 MGHDK and CDR2 SYGVNS. This CDR3 spans 12 amino acids.

J is TRBJ2-2 and V is TRBV19, with D perhaps TRBD1 (5 bases). Trimming shortened V by 6 bases and J by 4 bases, and 15 bases separated the two germline ends. CDR3 length equals 15 residues. The germline V gene encodes CDR1 LNHDA and CDR2 SQIVND (reference sequence). The chain's CDR3 is CASSVGPRGTGELFF. CDR3 in DNA: TGTGCCAGTAGCGTCGGTCCAAGGGGCACCGGGGAGCTGTTTTTT.

In the case of this clone: Other nucleotide sequences from this sample produce the same CDR3. This chain links TRBV18 with TRBJ2-7, with TRBD2 matching over 9 bases. Germline CDR1 reads KGHSH; CDR2 reads LQKENI. V lost 2 bases to trimming and J lost 4 bases; unmatched junction nucleotides: 3. This CDR3 region has 14 residues. CDR3 amino acids: CASSPLAGAYEQYF. The CDR3 DNA is TGTGCCAGCTCACCATTAGCGGGAGCGTACGAGCAGTACTTC.

The chain couples TRBV6-1 to TRBJ2-3, with 7 positions matching TRBD1. This CDR3 has 15 residues. The V and J ends lost 3 bases and 5 bases, in that order; junction bases with no gene match: 8. Per germline, CDR1 MNHNS and CDR2 SASEGT. The CDR3 protein is CASSDGTVVKDTQYF. The CDR3 DNA sequence: TGTGCCAGCAGTGACGGGACAGTAGTTAAAGATACGCAGTATTTT.

The chain combines TRBV9 with TRBJ1-2; D is possibly TRBD1 (5 bases). The V end lost 3 bases, the J end lost 5 bases, and 17 bases lay between the germline ends. Germline V gives CDR1 SGDLS, CDR2 YYNGEE. The CDR3 length is 15 residues. CDR3: CASSGGGTHHYGYTF. The CDR3 coding sequence is TGTGCCAGCAGCGGCGGGGGGACCCACCATTATGGCTACACCTTC.

This chain joins TRBV7-9 and TRBJ2-1, with unresolved D. V was shortened by 5 bases and J by 2 bases, with 13 bases between the two germline ends. From germline, CDR1 is SEHNR and CDR2 FQNEAQ (reference sequence). The CDR3 is 15 residues long. The CDR3 nucleotides are TGTGCCAGCAGCGTGTTATCTCCGGCCTACAATGAGCAGTTCTTC. Translating gives CASSVLSPAYNEQFF. The whole variable domain, filled in from reference TRBV7-9 and TRBJ2-1, reads DTGVSQNPRHKITKRGQNVTFRCDPISEHNRLYWYRQTLGQGPEFLTYFQNEAQLEKSRLLSDRFSAERPKGSFSTLEIQRTEQGDSAMYLCASSVLSPAYNEQFFGPGTRLTVL.

The chain couples TRBV10-1 to TRBJ1-1, with D possibly matching TRBD1 (6 bases). CDR3 length: 17 amino acids. Germline V CDR1 and CDR2: WNHNN, SYGVQD (reference sequence). V lost 0 bases, J lost 0 bases, and 14 bases lay in between. This CDR3 reads CASSESVYGQMNTEAFF. CDR3 bases: TGCGCCAGCAGTGAGTCCGTTTACGGACAGATGAACACTGAAGCTTTCTTT.

The J gene is TRBJ1-1, the V gene TRBV5-1; D gene uncertain. V lost 6 bases and J lost 1, with 13 bases in between. The CDR3 covers 14 residues. Per the germline V gene, CDR1 is SGHRS and CDR2 is YFSETQ. The CDR3 bases are TGCGCCAGCACCCGCGGGAATCAGAACACTGAAGCTTTCTTT. This gives the protein CASTRGNQNTEAFF. Combining the CDR3 with reference TRBV5-1 and TRBJ1-1 gives the whole variable domain KAGVTQTPRYLIKTRGQQVTLSCSPISGHRSVSWYQQTPGQGLQFLFEYFSETQRNKGNFPGRFSGRQFSNSRSEMNVSTLELGDSALYLCASTRGNQNTEAFFGQGTRLTVV.

V gene TRBV14 combines with J gene TRBJ2-1; TRBD2 might be the D (5 bases). The CDR3 contains 14 residues. Trimming removed 4 bases from V and 7 bases from J, with 14 bases in between. Looked up from germline, CDR1 is SGHDN and CDR2 is FVKESK. The CDR3 bases are TGTGCCAGCAGCCCATCGGACGGGAAAAATGAGCAGTTCTTC. Translated: CASSPSDGKNEQFF. Full variable domain (missing parts from reference TRBV14 and TRBJ2-1): EAGVTQFPSHSVIEKGQTVTLRCDPISGHDNLYWYRRVMGKEIKFLLHFVKESKQDESGMPNNRFLAERTGGTYSTLKVQPAELEDSGVYFCASSPSDGKNEQFFGPGTRLTVL.

The genes are TRBV19 and TRBJ1-1, with 8 bases that match TRBD1. V lost 8 bases and J lost 1; bases outside the gene matches: 6. The CDR3 extends over 14 amino acids. Per germline, CDR1 LNHDA and CDR2 SQIVND (reference sequence). The CDR3 coding sequence is TGTGCCAGTTACACAGGGGGACAGAACACTGAAGCTTTCTTT. Its protein is CASYTGGQNTEAFF. The complete variable domain, with remaining parts taken from reference TRBV19 and TRBJ1-1, reads DGGITQSPKYLFRKEGQNVTLSCEQNLNHDAMYWYRQDPGQGLRLIYYSQIVNDFQKGDIAEGYSVSREKKESFPLTVTSAQKNPTAFYLCASYTGGQNTEAFFGQGTRLTVV.

The chain carries TRBV11-3 and TRBJ2-5; TRBD2 matches at 12 bases. J was trimmed by 5 bases and V by 4 bases; bases with no gene match: 2. From germline, CDR1 is SGHNT and CDR2 YENEEA. The CDR3 has 14 residues. The CDR3 region is CASSSGLAGETQYF. Written as DNA, the CDR3 is TGTGCCAGCAGCTCGGGACTAGCGGGTGAGACCCAGTACTTC.

V usage is TRBV29-1 and J usage is TRBJ2-5; D is unresolved. The CDR3 runs 12 residues. CDR1 is SQVTM and CDR2 is ANQGSEA in the germline V gene. Trimming took 2 bases from V and 5 from J, leaving 9 bases between them. CDR3 region: CSVELPRETQYF. As DNA, the CDR3 is TGCAGCGTTGAATTGCCTAGGGAGACCCAGTACTTC.

Details on this clone: Other DNA sequences within the sample encode an identical CDR3. This rearrangement joins TRBV27 to TRBJ2-7; 13 nucleotides agree with TRBD2. This CDR3 is built from 14 residues. Germline V CDR1 and CDR2: MNHEY, SMNVEV (reference sequence). V shed 6 bases and J 4 bases; nucleotides not matched to a gene: 3. The CDR3 sequence: CASSRTSGSYEQYF. The DNA of the CDR3 is TGTGCCAGCAGCCGGACTAGCGGGAGTTACGAGCAGTACTTC.

This chain connects TRBV5-8 to TRBJ2-2; 12 bases fit TRBD1. CDR3 length equals 18 residues. J lost 1 base, V lost 0 bases, and 4 bases had no gene match. Per germline, CDR1 SGHTS and CDR2 YDEGEE. The CDR3 protein is CASSLDRDRGLNTGELFF. CDR3 coding DNA: TGTGCCAGCAGCTTGGACCGGGACAGGGGGCTGAACACCGGGGAGCTGTTTTTT.

J is TRBJ1-6 and V is TRBV6-1, with a tentative D call TRBD1 (6 bases). The CDR3 totals 18 residues. V shed 1 base and J shed 7 bases, with 20 bases lying between them. Germline-derived CDR1 and CDR2 are MNHNS and SASEGT. CDR3 residues: CASSEDRSGMRGNSPLHF. In DNA, the CDR3 is TGTGCCAGCAGTGAAGATCGGTCCGGGATGAGGGGGAATTCACCCCTCCACTTT.

Here the CDR3 DNA reads TGTGCCAGCACAGGGGGGGCCTACAATGAGCAGTTCTTC. Protein sequence: CASTGGAYNEQFF. The chain employs TRBV19 and TRBJ2-1; TRBD1 is a possible D gene (8 bases). The CDR3 is made up of 13 amino acids. Deletions cut 9 bases from V and 2 bases from J, with 11 bases between. Germline values: CDR1 LNHDA, CDR2 SQIVND (reference sequence).

The chain recombines TRBV4-2 with TRBJ2-1; no clear D. Germline V gene sequence: CDR1 LGHNA, CDR2 YNFKEQ. This CDR3 has 16 amino acids. V was trimmed by 1 base and J by 2 bases, leaving 12 bases between them. The CDR3 bases are TGTGCCAGCAGCCAAGTGGTTGCGGTCACCTACAATGAGCAGTTCTTC. The encoded protein is CASSQVVAVTYNEQFF.

The V and J genes are TRBV28 and TRBJ2-6; a weak D match, TRBD2 (5 bases). With 2 bases removed from V and 0 bases from J, the gap between germline ends came to 8 bases. The CDR3 length is 16 residues. The germline V gene has CDR1 MDHEN and CDR2 SYDVKM. The chain's CDR3 is CASSLSGSSGANVLTF. DNA of the CDR3: TGTGCCAGCAGTTTAAGCGGAAGCTCTGGGGCCAACGTCCTGACTTTC.

V is TRBV25-1 and J is TRBJ2-3; 12 bases match TRBD2. The CDR3 consists of 17 residues. The germline gives CDR1 MGHDK, CDR2 SYGVNS. The junction had 3 bases not matched to a gene; V was cut back by 1 base and J by 1 base. CDR3 nucleotides: TGTGCCAGCAGTGAATCGCCTAGCGGGAGGGGCACAGATACGCAGTATTTT. Residues: CASSESPSGRGTDTQYF.

The rearrangement uses TRBV5-4 and TRBJ2-7; 9 bases agree with TRBD2. CDR1 and CDR2 (germline): SGHNT, YYREEE (reference sequence). This CDR3 region has 15 residues. J lost 6 bases, V lost 4 bases, and 11 bases had no gene match. The DNA of the CDR3 is TGTGCCAGCAGCAGACTAGCGGAGCCCCAAAGCGAGCAGTACTTC. Encoded protein: CASSRLAEPQSEQYF.

J is TRBJ2-5 and V is TRBV6-6; TRBD1 aligns across 10 bases. The last part of the DNA fits TRBJ2-7 better; the J call may be wrong. CDR1 and CDR2 (germline): MNHNY, SVGAGI (reference sequence). The CDR3 is 16 residues long. The CDR3 DNA is TGTGCCAGCAGTCGAACCCTGACAGGGGGCGACTACGAGCAGTACTTC. Its translation: CASSRTLTGGDYEQYF.

The chain recombines TRBV7-6 with TRBJ2-7; 9 nucleotides line up with TRBD1. With 5 bases clipped from V and 7 bases from J, the junction kept 6 bases outside the gene matches. Looked up from germline, CDR1 is SGHVS and CDR2 is FNYEAQ. This CDR3 has 13 residues. CDR3 in DNA: TGTGCCAGCAGCGTGGGACAGGGAGTGGAGCAGTACTTC. Protein product: CASSVGQGVEQYF.

The genes are TRBV6-5 and TRBJ2-7; D unresolved. Looked up from germline, CDR1 is MNHEY and CDR2 is SVGAGI. This CDR3 is built from 11 residues. The V gene lost 6 bases and the J gene lost 4 bases, with 7 bases spanning the gap. CDR3 bases: TGTGCCAGCAGGGGCCTGTACGAGCAGTACTTC. Its protein is CASRGLYEQYF.

The genes are TRBV9 and TRBJ2-1; possibly TRBD2 for D (6 bases). CDR1 is SGDLS and CDR2 is YYNGEE in the germline V gene. The CDR3 is 16 amino acids. Trimming took off 0 bases at V and 6 bases at J, with 16 bases between the two ends. DNA for the CDR3: TGTGCCAGCAGCGTAGGCGGACTATCCTTTCTCAATGAGCAGTTCTTC. Protein sequence: CASSVGGLSFLNEQFF.

The chain employs TRBV6-5 and TRBJ2-7; no definite D call. Germline loops: CDR1 MNHEY, CDR2 SVGAGI. The CDR3 contains 16 residues. The germline V and J ends were trimmed by 0 bases and 7 bases, with 19 bases remaining between them. The CDR3 DNA follows: TGTGCCAGCAGTTACTCCGGAGCTACCAATATTCGGGAGCAGTACTTC. Its protein product is CASSYSGATNIREQYF.

The V call is TRBV27, the J call TRBJ1-2; D is ambiguous. Germline V CDR1 and CDR2: MNHEY, SMNVEV (reference sequence). CDR3 length: 14 amino acids. V was pared by 5 bases and J by 3 bases, with 13 bases between. CDR3 bases: TGTGCCAGCAGTCCTACAGAATTCCACTATGGCTACACCTTC. Translated: CASSPTEFHYGYTF.

A note on this clone: Likely a read error: the CDR3 ends without its conserved phenylalanine or tryptophan. The chain recombines TRBV20-1 with TRBJ2-7; TRBD2 might be the D (5 bases). This CDR3 has 11 residues. Between the trimmed V and J ends, which lost 5 bases and 3 bases, there was a span of 8 bases. Germline CDR1 reads DFQATT; CDR2 reads SNEGSKA (reference sequence). Here the CDR3 DNA reads TGCAGTGCTCCGGGAAACTACGAGCAGTACCTC. This translates into CSAPGNYEQYL.

The chain's CDR3 is CASSLGQRVNNEQFF. The CDR3 DNA is TGTGCCAGCAGCTTGGGGCAGCGGGTTAACAATGAGCAGTTCTTC. V usage is TRBV5-6 and J usage is TRBJ2-1; tentative D call: TRBD2 (6 bases). This CDR3 is built from 15 residues. Germline V lookup: CDR1 SGHDT, CDR2 YYEEEE. With 0 bases removed from V and 5 bases from J, the gap between germline ends came to 12 bases.

V is TRBV5-1 and J is TRBJ2-2; possibly TRBD2 for D (6 bases). The CDR3 runs to 15 residues. Germline assignment: CDR1 SGHRS and CDR2 YFSETQ. Trimming stripped 0 bases from V and 4 bases from J, with 10 bases between. This chain's CDR3 is CASSLGRASTGELFF. DNA for the CDR3: TGCGCCAGCAGCTTGGGGAGGGCAAGCACCGGGGAGCTGTTTTTT.

The chain carries TRBV9 and TRBJ2-7; D is possibly TRBD1 (5 bases). CDR1 and CDR2 (germline): SGDLS, YYNGEE. CDR3 length equals 15 residues. V was trimmed by 3 bases and J by 7 bases, leaving 20 bases between them. The CDR3 DNA follows: TGTGCCAGCAGCGCACCAAGGACACTCCTGGGGGAGCAGTACTTC. Residues: CASSAPRTLLGEQYF.